This T cell receptor (beta chain) was obtained from a study of blood T cell repertoires in COVID-19. Turning to the study itself: COVID-19 samples, acute and convalescent, were from the United States, Italy and Spain.

Losses at the gene ends were 7 bases for V and 6 bases for J; bases not matched to a gene: 12. In germline, CDR1 is SGHRS, CDR2 YFSETQ. CDR3 length equals 15 residues. How the authors handled the data: Estimates of nucleated cell counts were drawn from the amplification of reference gene primers. Assay: immunoSEQ multiplex PCR; the TCRdb copy retains only in-frame clones and omits some. The V and J calls and clone size were taken over from that table, and D and trimming were inferred from the DNA. Among fewer than 250,000 clones listed, 84% were seen once. Sequenced input: peripheral blood. This sequence originates from a man aged 45 to 65 with acute or convalescent COVID-19. The V gene is TRBV5-1, the J gene TRBJ1-2, with 10 bases matching TRBD1. CDR3 loop: CASDPGGQGNDGYTF. As DNA, the CDR3 is TGCGCCAGCGACCCTGGGGGACAGGGGAACGATGGCTACACCTTC.